A selection of T cell receptor beta chains follows, all from one sample in a study of early T cells in non-severe SARS-CoV-2 infection. MiXCR was run by TCRdb on the 5' RACE reads, yielding one entry per CDR3 protein. The sample lists more than 85,000 distinct CDR3 sequences, 10% to 15% occurring once. Here the sequenced sample was whole blood, taken at baseline. These receptors were collected from an adult who was a healthcare worker with PCR-confirmed SARS-CoV-2 infection or an uninfected control (not recorded which). The CDR3 runs from the conserved cysteine through the conserved F or W. A D gene is named only where the DNA matches it firmly. Clone size is shown for a subset of rows, as once, few, many or a class of expanded clone.

CDR3aa | CDR3nt | v_gene | abundance | j_gene | d_gene
CASSLGSRVEEQYF | TGTGCCAGCAGCTTAGGGTCGAGGGTAGAGGAGCAGTACTTC | TRBV7-9 | few | TRBJ2-7 | -
CASFPKTRSTEAFF | TGTGCCAGCTTTCCAAAGACCCGAAGCACTGAAGCTTTCTTT | TRBV6-6 | few | TRBJ1-1 | -
CSAREAGPSYEQYF | TGCAGTGCGAGGGAGGCAGGTCCCTCCTACGAGCAGTACTTC | TRBV20-1 | few | TRBJ2-7 | -
CASSGKAYSNQPQHF | TGTGCCAGCTCAGGGAAGGCCTATAGCAATCAGCCCCAGCATTTT | TRBV18 | - | TRBJ1-5 | -
CASSLAGADNEQFF | TGTGCCAGCTCCTTAGCGGGAGCAGACAATGAGCAGTTCTTC | TRBV28 | - | TRBJ2-1 | TRBD2
CAWSTGAHYGYTF | TGTGCCTGGAGCACAGGGGCCCACTATGGCTACACCTTC | TRBV30 | many | TRBJ1-2 | TRBD1
CASSGGWGPQADTQYF | TGTGCCAGCAGCGGAGGGTGGGGGCCTCAAGCAGATACGCAGTATTTT | TRBV13 | - | TRBJ2-3 | -
CASSVGMGSPFYEQYF | TGTGCCAGCAGCGTAGGTATGGGCAGCCCCTTCTACGAGCAGTACTTC | TRBV9 | - | TRBJ2-7 | -
CASSPTGGNTEAFF | TGTGCCAGCTCCCCGACAGGAGGGAACACTGAAGCTTTCTTT | TRBV18 | - | TRBJ1-1 | -
CASSSGRVTSYEQYF | TGCGCCAGCAGCTCGGGGAGGGTGACCTCCTACGAGCAGTACTTC | TRBV5-1 | few | TRBJ2-7 | TRBD2
CASSLAAGEEVTQYF | TGCGCCAGCAGCTTGGCGGCAGGGGAAGAGGTAACGCAGTATTTT | TRBV5-1 | few | TRBJ2-3 | -
CASSSSDSGYTF | TGTGCCAGCAGCTCATCTGACAGTGGCTACACCTTC | TRBV7-3 | many | TRBJ1-2 | -
CASRAQGPTYEQYF | TGTGCCAGCAGAGCCCAGGGCCCTACCTACGAGCAGTACTTC | TRBV12-3/TRBV12-4 | few | TRBJ2-7 | -
CASSQDSNSYNEQFF | TGTGCCAGCAGTCAGGACTCTAACTCCTACAATGAGCAGTTCTTC | TRBV6-5 | - | TRBJ2-1 | -
CSVEGTGQQETQYF | TGCAGCGTTGAAGGGACAGGGCAACAAGAGACCCAGTACTTC | TRBV29-1 | - | TRBJ2-5 | TRBD1
CASSYSTGAANYGYTF | TGTGCCAGCAGTTATTCCACAGGGGCCGCTAACTATGGCTACACCTTC | TRBV6-5 | - | TRBJ1-2 | TRBD1
CASRDLGEINSPLHF | TGTGCCAGCAGAGACCTGGGAGAGATTAATTCACCCCTCCACTTT | TRBV2 | many | TRBJ1-6 | -
CASSQGTSGLTQYF | TGTGCCAGCAGCCAAGGGACTAGCGGGCTTACGCAGTATTTT | TRBV7-9 | many | TRBJ2-3 | TRBD2
CARSLEGQGSGNTIYF | TGTGCCAGAAGCTTGGAGGGACAGGGATCTGGAAACACCATATATTTT | TRBV5-3 | few | TRBJ1-3 | TRBD1
CASSFGFPENTEAFF | TGCGCCAGCAGCTTCGGTTTCCCTGAGAACACTGAAGCTTTCTTT | TRBV5-1 | - | TRBJ1-1 | -
CASSERKGVGSTEAFF | TGCGCCAGCAGTGAAAGGAAAGGGGTCGGGAGCACTGAAGCTTTCTTT | TRBV10-2 | many | TRBJ1-1 | -
CASSLSSSFLQGQFMNTEAFF | TGTGCCAGCAGTTTATCATCGAGTTTTTTACAGGGACAGTTCATGAACACTGAAGCTTTCTTT | TRBV27 | many | TRBJ1-1 | TRBD1
CASTRARSSGANVLTF | TGTGCCAGCACCCGGGCCCGGTCCTCTGGGGCCAACGTCCTGACTTTC | TRBV12-3/TRBV12-4 | few | TRBJ2-6 | -
CASSYRTPGQLKNTEAFF | TGTGCCAGCAGTTACCGGACCCCGGGACAGTTAAAGAACACTGAAGCTTTCTTT | TRBV6-6 | few | TRBJ1-1 | TRBD1
CASSRDGRNEKLFF | TGTGCCAGCAGTCGGGACGGAAGAAATGAAAAACTGTTTTTT | TRBV12-3/TRBV12-4 | few | TRBJ1-4 | -
CASSPRTGAGDTQYF | TGTGCCAGCTCACCGCGGACAGGGGCTGGAGATACGCAGTATTTT | TRBV18 | - | TRBJ2-3 | TRBD1
CASFGGSYNEQFF | TGTGCCAGCTTTGGGGGCTCCTACAATGAGCAGTTCTTC | TRBV2 | few | TRBJ2-1 | -
CASSLESDQPQHF | TGTGCCAGCAGCTTAGAGAGCGATCAGCCCCAGCATTTT | TRBV7-9 | - | TRBJ1-5 | -
CASSLGAGYYGYTF | TGTGCCAGCAGCTTAGGGGCAGGGTACTATGGCTACACCTTC | TRBV7-6 | - | TRBJ1-2 | -
CSVGFPGQGVSGYTGELFF | TGCAGCGTCGGTTTCCCGGGACAGGGAGTTAGCGGATACACCGGGGAGCTGTTTTTT | TRBV29-1 | - | TRBJ2-2 | TRBD1
CASNPAGVRTDTQYF | TGTGCCAGCAACCCCGCAGGGGTTCGCACAGATACGCAGTATTTT | TRBV27 | many | TRBJ2-3 | -
CASSFSPGRNFEAFF | TGTGCCAGCAGTTTCAGCCCAGGGCGAAACTTTGAAGCTTTCTTT | TRBV12-3/TRBV12-4 | few | TRBJ1-1 | -
CASSFRGQGTNEKLFF | TGTGCCAGCAGCTTTCGAGGTCAGGGTACTAATGAAAAACTGTTTTTT | TRBV5-5 | few | TRBJ1-4 | -
CASSARDSRTDTQYF | TGTGCCAGCAGTGCCCGGGACAGTAGAACAGATACGCAGTATTTT | TRBV6-1 | many | TRBJ2-3 | TRBD1
CASSFRDASTDTQYF | TGTGCCAGCAGCTTCCGGGACGCTAGCACAGATACGCAGTATTTT | TRBV7-8 | - | TRBJ2-3 | -
CASSLEGAPYGYTF | TGCGCCAGCAGCTTGGAGGGCGCGCCCTATGGCTACACCTTC | TRBV5-1 | - | TRBJ1-2 | -
CAWRRAGGRYGYTF | TGTGCCTGGAGGAGGGCAGGGGGGAGGTATGGCTACACCTTC | TRBV30 | few | TRBJ1-2 | TRBD1
CASSYRRAGGPTEAFF | TGTGCCAGCAGTTACCGAAGGGCGGGGGGCCCCACTGAAGCTTTCTTT | TRBV6-2/TRBV6-3 | few | TRBJ1-1 | -
CASSLRDRVSGNTIYF | TGTGCCAGCAGCCTCCGGGACAGGGTGTCTGGAAACACCATATATTTT | TRBV4-2 | - | TRBJ1-3 | TRBD1
CASGLAGGPYNEQFF | TGTGCCAGCGGATTAGCGGGGGGGCCTTACAATGAGCAGTTCTTC | TRBV6-1 | - | TRBJ2-1 | TRBD2
CAIRDERGQETQYF | TGTGCCATCAGGGACGAGCGGGGACAAGAGACCCAGTACTTC | TRBV10-3 | - | TRBJ2-5 | TRBD2
CAISFVGRRGTGELFF | TGTGCCATCTCCTTCGTAGGGAGAAGGGGCACCGGGGAGCTGTTTTTT | TRBV2 | - | TRBJ2-2 | -
CASSGQGYGYTF | TGTGCCAGCAGTGGACAGGGTTATGGCTACACCTTC | TRBV2 | few | TRBJ1-2 | TRBD1
CASGPATNEKLFF | TGTGCCAGCGGACCCGCAACTAATGAAAAACTGTTTTTT | TRBV25-1 | few | TRBJ1-4 | -
CASSGQGDTEAFF | TGTGCCAGCAGCGGACAGGGGGACACTGAAGCTTTCTTT | TRBV11-2 | many | TRBJ1-1 | TRBD1
CASSHTDRQRGYTF | TGTGCCAGCAGTCATACGGACAGGCAGCGTGGCTACACCTTC | TRBV6-6 | few | TRBJ1-2 | TRBD1
CASSSQGRDSPLHF | TGTGCCAGCAGCTCACAGGGTAGAGATTCACCCCTCCACTTT | TRBV7-3 | - | TRBJ1-6 | -
CASSLQVGTEAFF | TGTGCCAGCAGTTTACAGGTTGGCACTGAAGCTTTCTTT | TRBV12-3/TRBV12-4 | - | TRBJ1-1 | -
CASSPLGDYGYTF | TGTGCCAGCAGCCCTCTCGGGGACTATGGCTACACCTTC | TRBV3-1 | - | TRBJ1-2 | -
CASSVARYGEGNTIYF | TGTGCCAGCAGCGTAGCCCGGTATGGTGAAGGAAACACCATATATTTT | TRBV9 | few | TRBJ1-3 | -
CASYMTGGTGELFF | TGTGCCAGCTATATGACGGGAGGGACCGGGGAGCTGTTTTTT | TRBV12-3/TRBV12-4 | few | TRBJ2-2 | TRBD2
CASSLGWQPQHF | TGTGCCAGCAGCTTAGGATGGCAGCCCCAGCATTTT | TRBV7-2 | few | TRBJ1-5 | -
CASSQVSQEAYEQYF | TGCGCCAGCAGCCAAGTGTCACAGGAGGCCTACGAGCAGTACTTC | TRBV4-1 | once | TRBJ2-7 | -
CASTRLDLSTDTQYF | TGTGCCAGCACAAGGCTAGACCTTAGCACAGATACGCAGTATTTT | TRBV9 | few | TRBJ2-3 | -